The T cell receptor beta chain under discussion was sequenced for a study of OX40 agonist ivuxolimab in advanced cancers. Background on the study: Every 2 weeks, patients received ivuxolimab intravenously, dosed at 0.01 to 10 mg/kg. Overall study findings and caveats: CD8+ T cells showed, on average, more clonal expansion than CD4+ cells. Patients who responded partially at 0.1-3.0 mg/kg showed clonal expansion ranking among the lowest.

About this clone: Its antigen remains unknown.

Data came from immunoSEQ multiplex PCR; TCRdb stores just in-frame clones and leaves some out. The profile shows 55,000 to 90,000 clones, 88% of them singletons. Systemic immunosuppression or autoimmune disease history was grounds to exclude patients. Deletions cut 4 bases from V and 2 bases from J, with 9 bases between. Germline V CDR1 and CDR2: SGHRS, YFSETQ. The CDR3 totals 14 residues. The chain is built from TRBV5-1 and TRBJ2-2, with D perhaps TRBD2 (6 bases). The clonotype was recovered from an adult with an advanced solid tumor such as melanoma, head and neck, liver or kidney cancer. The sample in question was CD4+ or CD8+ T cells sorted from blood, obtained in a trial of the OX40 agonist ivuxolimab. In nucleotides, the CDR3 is TGCGCCAGCAGCAAGGGACTTAACACCGGGGAGCTGTTTTTT. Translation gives CASSKGLNTGELFF.